One T cell receptor beta chain is described in this entry. Sequenced by immunoSEQ multiplex PCR; TCRdb stores in-frame clones only, minus some. The repertoire holds about 180,000 clones, around 79% seen once, with approximately 27% in the top ten. The data belong to a study of blood T cell repertoires in COVID-19. The CDR3 consists of 13 residues. Germline CDR1 GTSNPN, CDR2 SVGIG (reference sequence). Trimming cost V 2 bases and J 8 bases, with 15 bases left between them. The sample taken for sequencing was peripheral blood. The clonotype comes from a woman aged 70-85 years with acute or convalescent COVID-19. The chain joins TRBV30 to TRBJ1-2; a possible D gene is TRBD1 (5 bases). Here the CDR3 reads CAWSPGPGGGYTF. The CDR3 nucleotides are TGTGCCTGGAGTCCGGGACCCGGGGGAGGCTACACCTTC.